This T cell receptor beta chain was recorded in a study of blood T cells in healthy people across ages. Study-level information: About one barcoded beta molecule per two T cells was captured by template switching. Findings of the study overall: Per million T cells, the diversity of TCR beta decreased roughly linearly as age advanced.

A word on this clonotype: Its antigen is still unknown.

The authors ran a second PCR of 7 to 11 cycles using a sample-barcoded 5' primer and a J-beta primer mix. TCRdb re-called the 5' RACE reads through MiXCR, storing one row per CDR3 protein. The sample records some 700,000 distinct CDR3 sequences, roughly 41% being singletons. This CDR3 spans 15 amino acids. Germline-derived CDR1 and CDR2 are MNHEY and SVGEGT. V lost 2 bases and J lost 3, with 11 bases in between. Sequencing was carried out using blood. The chain links TRBV6-2 or TRBV6-3 to TRBJ1-5; D may be TRBD1 (5 bases). This TCR derives from a woman aged 55-70 years in good health. The CDR3 region has the DNA TGTGCCAGCAGTTACGGGGCAGGGAACAATCAGCCCCAGCATTTT. It codes for CASSYGAGNNQPQHF.